Listed below are T cell receptor beta chains from one sample, sequenced in a study of blood T cell repertoires in COVID-19. Produced via immunoSEQ multiplex PCR; TCRdb's table is partial and in-frame only. The sample yields approximately 33,000 clones, approximately 86% seen once. The sample comprised peripheral blood. These receptors all come from a man in his sixties with COVID-19, enrolled during active disease. Each CDR3 is given with its conserved first and last residue. A D gene is named only where the DNA matches it firmly. Clone size appears in some rows only: once, few, many, or a class for an expanded clone.

cdr3_aa | cdr3_nt | clone_size | d_call | j_call | v_call
CASSPGGHGDSPLHF | TGTGCCAGCAGCCCGGGGGGCCACGGGGATTCACCCCTCCACTTT | once | - | TRBJ1-6 | TRBV6-6
CASSQVSGSSNEQFF | TGTGCCAGCAGCCAAGTGAGCGGGAGCAGCAATGAGCAGTTCTTC | - | TRBD2 | TRBJ2-1 | TRBV3-1/TRBV3-2
CSVEDKSNYGYTF | TGCAGCGTTGAGGACAAATCTAACTATGGCTACACCTTC | - | - | TRBJ1-2 | TRBV29-1
CASSQSNTQYF | TGTGCCAGCAGTCAATCTAATACGCAGTATTTT | - | - | TRBJ2-3 | TRBV12-3/TRBV12-4
CASSPSLERSKETQYF | TGTGCCAGCAGCCCCTCTCTCGAGCGGAGCAAAGAGACCCAGTACTTC | - | - | TRBJ2-5 | TRBV7-2
CASSDGQFGWPQHF | TGTGCCAGCAGCGACGGACAGTTTGGTTGGCCCCAGCATTTT | - | - | TRBJ1-5 | TRBV9
CASSAQTWDEQFF | TGTGCCAGCAGCGCCCAGACATGGGATGAGCAGTTCTTC | - | - | TRBJ2-1 | TRBV9
CASSQGREVVQETQYF | TGCGCCAGCAGCCAGGGACGGGAGGTCGTACAAGAGACCCAGTACTTC | - | TRBD2 | TRBJ2-5 | TRBV4-1
CASTGTEGGSEQYF | TGTGCCAGCACGGGGACAGAGGGGGGTTCCGAGCAGTACTTC | - | - | TRBJ2-7 | TRBV2
CASSLGRAETQYF | TGCGCCAGCAGCTTGGGGCGGGCGGAGACCCAGTACTTC | - | - | TRBJ2-5 | TRBV5-1